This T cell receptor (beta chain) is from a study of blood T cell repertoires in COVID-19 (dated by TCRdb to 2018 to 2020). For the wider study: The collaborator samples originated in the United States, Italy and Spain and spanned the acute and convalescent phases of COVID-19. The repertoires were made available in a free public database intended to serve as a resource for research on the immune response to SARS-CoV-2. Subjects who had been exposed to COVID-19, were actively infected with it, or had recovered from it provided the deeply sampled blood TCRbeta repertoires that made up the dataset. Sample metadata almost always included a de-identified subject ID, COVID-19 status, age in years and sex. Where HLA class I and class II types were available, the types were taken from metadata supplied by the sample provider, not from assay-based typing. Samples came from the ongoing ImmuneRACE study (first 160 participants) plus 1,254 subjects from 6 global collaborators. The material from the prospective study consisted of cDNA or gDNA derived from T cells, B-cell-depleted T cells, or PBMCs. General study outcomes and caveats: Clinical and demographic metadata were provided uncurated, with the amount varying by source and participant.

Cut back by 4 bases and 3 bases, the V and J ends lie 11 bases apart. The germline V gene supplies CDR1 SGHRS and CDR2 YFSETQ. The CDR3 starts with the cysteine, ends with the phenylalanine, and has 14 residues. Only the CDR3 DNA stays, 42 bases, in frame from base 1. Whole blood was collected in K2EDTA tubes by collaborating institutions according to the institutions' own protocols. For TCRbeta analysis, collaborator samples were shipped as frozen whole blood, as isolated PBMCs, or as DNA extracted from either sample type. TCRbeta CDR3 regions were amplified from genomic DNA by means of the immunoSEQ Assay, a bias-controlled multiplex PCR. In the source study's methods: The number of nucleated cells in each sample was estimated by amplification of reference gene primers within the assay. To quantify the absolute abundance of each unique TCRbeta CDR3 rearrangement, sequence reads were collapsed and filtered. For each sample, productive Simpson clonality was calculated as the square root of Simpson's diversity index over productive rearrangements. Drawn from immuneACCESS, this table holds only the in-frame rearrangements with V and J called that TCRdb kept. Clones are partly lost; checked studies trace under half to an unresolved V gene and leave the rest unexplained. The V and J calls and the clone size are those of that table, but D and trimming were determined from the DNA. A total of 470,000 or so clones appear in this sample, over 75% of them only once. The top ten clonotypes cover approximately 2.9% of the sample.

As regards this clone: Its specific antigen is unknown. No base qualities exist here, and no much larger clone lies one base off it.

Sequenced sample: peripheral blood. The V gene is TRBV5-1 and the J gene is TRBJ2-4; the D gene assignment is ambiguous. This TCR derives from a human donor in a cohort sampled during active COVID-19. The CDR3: CASSQEEVKNIQYF. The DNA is TGCGCCAGCAGCCAGGAAGAAGTCAAAAACATTCAGTACTTC.